These 4 T cell receptor beta chains were sequenced from one sample in a study of blood T cell repertoires in COVID-19 (dated by TCRdb to the early 2020s). The method behind the library was the immunoSEQ multiplex PCR assay. This is the immuneACCESS table as TCRdb keeps it, with only in-frame sequences that have V and J called. A part of the clones is gone; compared with another copy, unresolved V genes explain less than half, and the rest is unexplained. The table for this sample lists some 150,000 clones; about four fifths of them were counted only once. Together, the top ten hold approximately 9.1% of the sample. Sequencing used PBMCs or T cells enriched from blood (not recorded which). These receptors were taken from a man aged 50-60 years who had recovered from COVID-19.

The V call is TRBV7-2, the J call TRBJ2-5; 8 nucleotides line up with TRBD2. Looked up from germline, CDR1 is SGHTA and CDR2 is FQGNSA. The V segment lost 0 bases and the J segment 0 bases; nucleotides outside the gene matches: 6. This CDR3 region has 17 residues. The CDR3 sequence: CASSLAFRGGHQETQYF. In nucleotides, the CDR3 is TGTGCCAGCAGCTTAGCGTTTCGGGGGGGCCACCAAGAGACCCAGTACTTC. Drawing the rest from reference TRBV7-2 and TRBJ2-5, the complete variable domain is GAGVSQSPSNKVTEKGKDVELRCDPISGHTALYWYRQSLGQGLEFLIYFQGNSAPDKSGLPSDRFSAERTGGSVSTLTIQRTQQEDSAVYLCASSLAFRGGHQETQYFGPGTRLLVL.

This clone turned up a few times. CDR3 coding DNA: TGTGCCAGCAGTTACTCGCAGGGTTCTGCCTATGGCTACACCTTC. As protein: CASSYSQGSAYGYTF. The chain links TRBV6-5 to TRBJ1-2, with D perhaps TRBD1 (5 bases). CDR3 size: 15 residues. The V end was cut by 0 bases, the J end by 4 bases, with 12 bases between. Germline V gene data show CDR1 as MNHEY and CDR2 as SVGAGI.

V is TRBV5-1 and J is TRBJ2-1; TRBD1 might be the D (6 bases). The V and J ends lost 0 bases and 8 bases respectively, with 12 bases between them. Germline V gene sequence: CDR1 SGHRS, CDR2 YFSETQ. This CDR3 is 14 amino acids long. CDR3 sequence reads: CASSLEGRGHEQFF. CDR3 DNA: TGCGCCAGCAGCTTGGAAGGCAGGGGACATGAGCAGTTCTTC. Drawing the rest from reference TRBV5-1 and TRBJ2-1, the complete variable domain is KAGVTQTPRYLIKTRGQQVTLSCSPISGHRSVSWYQQTPGQGLQFLFEYFSETQRNKGNFPGRFSGRQFSNSRSEMNVSTLELGDSALYLCASSLEGRGHEQFFGPGTRLTVL.

Only a few counts were recorded for this clone. The chain uses TRBV6-6 and TRBJ1-2; D may be TRBD1 (5 bases). Germline V lookup: CDR1 MNHNY, CDR2 SVGAGI (reference sequence). Trimming left V 10 bases short and J 5 bases short, with 17 bases between. This CDR3 is built from 13 residues. This chain's CDR3 is CATYSDRPYGYTF. The CDR3 nucleotides are TGTGCCACCTACTCTGACAGACCATATGGCTACACCTTC.